This TCR delta chain is drawn from a study of gamma-delta T cells after stem cell transplantation. About this clone itself: It differs at one base from a far larger clone, so likely a read error. The identical CDR3 is also encoded by other nucleotide sequences in the sample.

TCRdb re-called the RT-PCR reads using CATT. The sample includes about 2,000 delta-chain clones, roughly 24% of them seen just once. The CDR3 has 13 residues. Germline CDR1 and CDR2: TVYSNPD and GDNSRS (reference sequence). The source is a human donor. It is not recorded whose cells these are; they may come from a transplant donor. This chain uses TRDV3 with TRDJ1; D remains ambiguous. The material sequenced was gamma-delta T cells. The CDR3 protein is CAFRINPGDKLIF. The CDR3 nucleotides read TGTGCCTTCCGCATAAATCCGGGAGATAAACTCATCTTC.